A single sample is the source of the 30 T cell receptor beta chains below, sequenced in a study of radiotherapy plus CTLA-4 blockade in lung cancer. Assay: immunoSEQ multiplex PCR; the TCRdb copy retains only in-frame clones and omits some. The data show roughly 40,000 clones, about four fifths seen once. This specimen was peripheral blood, taken from a patient treated with radiotherapy plus ipilimumab. The receptors originated from a human donor with non-small cell lung cancer that progressed on radiotherapy plus ipilimumab.

The chain uses TRBV6-5 and TRBJ1-2; D not resolved. Deletions cut 6 bases from V and 2 bases from J, with 13 bases between. The CDR3 is 14 residues long. Germline CDR1 and CDR2: MNHEY and SVGAGI. CDR3 bases: TGTGCCAGCAGCAGCGGCTTAGGGAACTATGGCTACACCTTC. It specifies CASSSGLGNYGYTF.

This clone was recorded only once. This chain's CDR3 is CASSYSGQETQYF. CDR3 bases: TGTGCCAGCAGTTACTCCGGCCAAGAGACCCAGTACTTC. The V call is TRBV6-5, the J call TRBJ2-5; the D is unclear. Trimming left V 0 bases short and J 1 base short, with 3 bases between. The CDR3 extends over 13 amino acids. The V gene's germline CDR1 is MNHEY and CDR2 SVGAGI.

This chain uses TRBV7-2 with TRBJ2-3; 12 bases line up with TRBD2. The CDR3 contains 16 residues. Germline CDR1 reads SGHTA; CDR2 reads FQGNSA. V lost 10 bases to trimming and J lost 1 base; unmatched junction nucleotides: 9. CDR3 loop: CATQASGGARTDTQYF. The CDR3 DNA sequence: TGTGCCACCCAGGCTAGCGGGGGGGCACGCACAGATACGCAGTATTTT.

This chain joins TRBV2 and TRBJ1-3, with 9 nucleotides matching TRBD1. There are 13 residues in the CDR3. Germline assignment: CDR1 SNHLY and CDR2 FYNNEI. Trimming took 5 bases from V and 8 from J; bases not matched to a gene: 4. The DNA of the CDR3 is TGTGCCAGCAGTCAGACAGGGGGAGACACCATATATTTT. Translation gives CASSQTGGDTIYF.

The gene calls are TRBV5-1 and TRBJ1-6, with D uncertain. Trimming removed 3 bases at V and 3 bases at J, with 13 bases between. Germline V gene data show CDR1 as SGHRS and CDR2 as YFSETQ. This CDR3 is 16 amino acids long. The CDR3 DNA follows: TGCGCCAGCAGCTCTGGACTGGATTTCTATAATTCACCCCTCCACTTT. This codes for CASSSGLDFYNSPLHF. Filled out from reference TRBV5-1 and TRBJ1-6, the complete variable domain reads KAGVTQTPRYLIKTRGQQVTLSCSPISGHRSVSWYQQTPGQGLQFLFEYFSETQRNKGNFPGRFSGRQFSNSRSEMNVSTLELGDSALYLCASSSGLDFYNSPLHFGNGTRLTVT.

The chain combines TRBV7-2 with TRBJ2-2, with D perhaps matching TRBD1 (6 bases). The V end was cut by 5 bases, the J end by 2 bases, with 15 bases between. Germline CDR1 and CDR2: SGHTA and FQGNSA. The CDR3 loop spans 16 amino acids. CDR3 DNA: TGTGCCAGCAGCCCCCGACCGGGACAAAACACCGGGGAGCTGTTTTTT. Protein product: CASSPRPGQNTGELFF.

CDR3 sequence reads: CASSPPGVYEQYF. The CDR3 bases are TGTGCCAGCAGTCCTCCGGGAGTCTACGAGCAGTACTTC. The J gene is TRBJ2-5, the V gene TRBV2; tentatively, D is TRBD2 (6 bases). The J call may be incorrect, as the DNA end agrees better with TRBJ2-7. The CDR3 spans 13 residues. Germline V gene lookup returns CDR1 SNHLY and CDR2 FYNNEI.

The rearrangement uses TRBV6-5 and TRBJ2-5; TRBD2 is a possible D gene (6 bases). Trimming took off 8 bases at V and 1 base at J, with 11 bases between the two ends. Germline V gene sequence: CDR1 MNHEY, CDR2 SVGAGI. The CDR3 covers 13 residues. The CDR3 here is CASGGLPQETQYF. DNA for the CDR3: TGTGCCAGCGGAGGGCTACCCCAAGAGACCCAGTACTTC.

The chain has TRBV6-1 and TRBJ1-2; TRBD1 might be the D (5 bases). The CDR3 has 15 amino acids. Trimming left V 2 bases short and J 4 bases short, with 14 bases between. Germline loops: CDR1 MNHNS, CDR2 SASEGT. The CDR3 loop is CASSEWRGPPYGYTF. In DNA form, the CDR3 reads TGTGCCAGCAGTGAATGGAGGGGTCCCCCCTATGGCTACACCTTC.

The V and J genes are TRBV14 and TRBJ2-5; possible D gene TRBD2, 6 bases. The J call is in doubt because the DNA end fits TRBJ2-7 better. CDR1 is SGHDN, CDR2 FVKESK, per germline. The CDR3 has 15 amino acids. For the CDR3, the DNA is TGTGCCAGCAGCCTGGCCGGGACTCCTCCCAACGAGCAGTACTTC. It codes for CASSLAGTPPNEQYF.

This rearrangement joins TRBV9 to TRBJ2-5; a weak D match, TRBD2 (7 bases). The CDR3 runs to 14 residues. Trimming took off 1 base at V and 4 bases at J, with 11 bases between the two ends. CDR1 and CDR2 from the germline V gene are SGDLS and YYNGEE. The CDR3 spells CASSVSGGRETQYF. In DNA form, the CDR3 reads TGTGCCAGCAGCGTATCCGGGGGGCGAGAGACCCAGTACTTC.

The chain recombines TRBV2 with TRBJ1-1, with D perhaps matching TRBD1 (5 bases). Trimming pared 9 bases from V and 3 bases from J, leaving 17 bases between. The CDR3 loop spans 14 amino acids. The germline CDR1 and CDR2 sequences are SNHLY and FYNNEI. CDR3 loop: CARSPSVGHTEAFF. CDR3 nucleotide sequence: TGTGCCAGGTCCCCCTCTGTGGGGCACACTGAAGCTTTCTTT.

This clone has a single count. V is TRBV21-1 and J is TRBJ2-4; the D call in the table, TRBD1, was not verified against the DNA. TRBV21-1 is assigned pseudogene status. The length of the CDR3 is 14 residues. The DNA for the CDR3 is TGTGCCACCGGACGACAGGCTTCCAAAAACATTCAGTACTTC. It yields the protein CATGRQASKNIQYF.

The chain uses TRBV6-4 and TRBJ1-1; 8 nucleotides align to TRBD1. This CDR3 spans 14 amino acids. The ends lost 5 bases at V and 8 bases at J; junction bases unmatched: 10. Germline-derived CDR1 and CDR2 are MRHNA and SNTAGT. The CDR3 DNA reads as TGTGCCAGCAGTCCCTTCGGGACAGGAGGAGAAGCTTTCTTT. This encodes CASSPFGTGGEAFF.

V usage is TRBV6-5 and J usage is TRBJ1-4, with TRBD1 as a possible D gene (6 bases). V was clipped by 9 bases and J by 6 bases, with 14 bases between them. This CDR3 has 13 amino acids. The germline V gene has CDR1 MNHEY and CDR2 SVGAGI. CDR3 sequence: CASSGTIYEKLFF. CDR3 sequence (DNA): TGTGCCAGTTCCGGGACAATCTATGAAAAACTGTTTTTT.

The chain links TRBV7-3 to TRBJ2-3; 11 bases fit TRBD2. The V segment lost 5 bases and the J segment 4 bases; nucleotides outside the gene matches: 5. The germline CDR1 and CDR2 sequences are SGHTA and FQGTGA. The CDR3 loop spans 15 amino acids. The CDR3 nucleotides read TGTGCCAGCAGCAATAGCGGGGGGGCGGCAGATACGCAGTATTTT. This encodes CASSNSGGAADTQYF.

The count of this clone is one. The chain uses TRBV7-9 and TRBJ1-2; 9 nucleotides align to TRBD1. Germline assignment: CDR1 SEHNR and CDR2 FQNEAQ (reference sequence). J lost 0 bases, V lost 5 bases, and 7 bases had no gene match. This CDR3 is built from 16 residues. This CDR3 reads CASSLGTGLANYGYTF. The CDR3 region has the DNA TGTGCCAGCAGCCTCGGGACAGGGCTTGCTAACTATGGCTACACCTTC.

The rearrangement links TRBV5-6 to TRBJ2-1; 8 bases are a match to TRBD2. V dropped 3 bases and J dropped 1; count of bases not matched to a gene: 6. The germline V gene has CDR1 SGHDT and CDR2 YYEEEE. The CDR3 runs to 16 residues. CDR3 loop: CASSSLAGSSYNEQFF. CDR3 coding DNA: TGTGCCAGCAGCTCCTTAGCGGGGAGTTCCTACAATGAGCAGTTCTTC.

The V and J genes are TRBV19 and TRBJ1-3; D ambiguous. Germline CDR1 LNHDA, CDR2 SQIVND (reference sequence). With 10 bases removed from V and 0 bases from J, the gap between germline ends came to 10 bases. The CDR3 runs 13 residues. CDR3 coding DNA: TGTGCCACCCACGAGTTCTCTGGAAACACCATATATTTT. Translation gives CATHEFSGNTIYF.

This chain joins TRBV11-2 and TRBJ1-3; 8 positions agree with TRBD1. J lost 0 bases, V lost 4 bases, and 8 bases had no gene match. Germline CDR1 is SGHAT and CDR2 is FQNNGV. The CDR3 totals 17 residues. The DNA of the CDR3 is TGTGCCAGCAGCTCGAGGACAGGGTCTGGCTCTGGAAACACCATATATTTT. It specifies CASSSRTGSGSGNTIYF.

The chain combines TRBV19 with TRBJ1-1; D uncertain. Germline CDR1 and CDR2: LNHDA and SQIVND (reference sequence). The V gene lost 2 bases and the J gene lost 3 bases, with 7 bases spanning the gap. This CDR3 has 13 residues. The CDR3 spells CASSISGYTEAFF. The CDR3 DNA reads TGTGCCAGTAGTATAAGCGGATACACTGAAGCTTTCTTT.

This chain uses TRBV29-1 with TRBJ2-3, with 8 bases fitting TRBD2. V trimming: 4 bases; J trimming: 5 bases; junction bases outside the gene matches: 11. Germline CDR1 SQVTM, CDR2 ANQGSEA. The CDR3 runs 15 residues. The DNA for the CDR3 is TGCAGCGTTGTTAGGGCGGGGGGAAAAATAGATACGCAGTATTTT. Its translation: CSVVRAGGKIDTQYF.

The CDR3 DNA reads TGCGCCAGCAGTGATCGCGGGGATCGAAACTCCTACGAGCAGTACTTC. Translated: CASSDRGDRNSYEQYF. The V and J genes are TRBV10-1 and TRBJ2-7, with D perhaps matching TRBD2 (6 bases). Trimming left V 3 bases short and J 0 bases short, with 15 bases between. In germline, CDR1 is WNHNN, CDR2 SYGVQD (reference sequence). CDR3 length: 16 amino acids.

A single count supports this clone. The rearrangement joins TRBV7-2 to TRBJ1-2; D ambiguous. Per germline, CDR1 SGHTA and CDR2 FQGNSA. The CDR3 has 14 residues. Trimming shortened V by 0 bases and J by 7 bases, and 12 bases separated the two germline ends. The CDR3 bases are TGTGCCAGCAGCTTAGCAGAGGCGGGAGGTGGCTACACCTTC. It encodes CASSLAEAGGGYTF.

The chain carries TRBV4-1 and TRBJ2-3; a weak D match, TRBD1 (7 bases). CDR3 size: 16 residues. Trimming took 3 bases from V and 6 from J, leaving 19 bases between them. Germline values: CDR1 MGHRA, CDR2 YSYEKL. The CDR3: CASSQFAGQGGDTQYF. In nucleotides, the CDR3 is TGCGCCAGCAGCCAGTTTGCGGGGCAGGGGGGTGATACGCAGTATTTT.

This clone turned up a few times. This chain connects TRBV15 to TRBJ1-2, with 7 bases lining up with TRBD1. Unmatched junction bases numbered 9, after V lost 3 bases and J lost 5 bases. This CDR3 contains 15 residues. In germline, CDR1 is LNHNV, CDR2 YYDKDF (reference sequence). The CDR3 DNA sequence: TGTGCCACCAGCAGGCCAGACAGGGATGGGTATGGCTACACCTTC. Protein: CATSRPDRDGYGYTF.

This clone was found a few times. The gene calls are TRBV5-4 and TRBJ2-3; unclear D gene. Germline CDR1 is SGHNT and CDR2 is YYREEE (reference sequence). The V end lost 0 bases, the J end lost 1 base, and 9 bases lay between the germline ends. The CDR3 totals 15 residues. The CDR3 protein is CASSLGGSRTDTQYF. In DNA form, the CDR3 reads TGTGCCAGCAGCTTGGGTGGCTCCCGCACAGATACGCAGTATTTT. Full variable domain (outside the CDR3, taken from reference TRBV5-4 and TRBJ2-3): ETGVTQSPTHLIKTRGQQVTLRCSSQSGHNTVSWYQQALGQGPQFIFQYYREEENGRGNFPPRFSGLQFPNYSSELNVNALELDDSALYLCASSLGGSRTDTQYFGPGTRLTVL.

The CDR3 loop reads CASSPAGQAAYEQYF. CDR3 in DNA: TGTGCCAGCAGCCCTGCGGGACAGGCCGCCTACGAGCAGTACTTC. The V and J genes are TRBV7-9 and TRBJ2-7; TRBD1 aligns across 8 bases. J lost 2 bases, V lost 5 bases, and 8 bases had no gene match. Germline loops: CDR1 SEHNR, CDR2 FQNEAQ (reference sequence). This CDR3 is 15 amino acids long.

V usage is TRBV5-5 and J usage is TRBJ1-1; D not certain. With 0 bases removed from V and 0 bases from J, the gap between germline ends came to 6 bases. The CDR3 has 14 amino acids. Germline CDR1 and CDR2: SGHKS and YYEKEE (reference sequence). CDR3 sequence reads: CASSLAAVNTEAFF. CDR3 nucleotides: TGTGCCAGCAGCTTGGCAGCGGTGAACACTGAAGCTTTCTTT.

V usage is TRBV5-1 and J usage is TRBJ2-2, with 7 bases fitting TRBD2. V shed 6 bases, J shed 5 bases, and the junction held 16 bases outside the gene matches. The CDR3 covers 17 residues. The V gene's germline CDR1 is SGHRS and CDR2 YFSETQ. CDR3 sequence (DNA): TGCGCCAGCATATATGGGGGGGGGATGAGGGTTACCGGGGAGCTGTTTTTT. Its translation: CASIYGGGMRVTGELFF.